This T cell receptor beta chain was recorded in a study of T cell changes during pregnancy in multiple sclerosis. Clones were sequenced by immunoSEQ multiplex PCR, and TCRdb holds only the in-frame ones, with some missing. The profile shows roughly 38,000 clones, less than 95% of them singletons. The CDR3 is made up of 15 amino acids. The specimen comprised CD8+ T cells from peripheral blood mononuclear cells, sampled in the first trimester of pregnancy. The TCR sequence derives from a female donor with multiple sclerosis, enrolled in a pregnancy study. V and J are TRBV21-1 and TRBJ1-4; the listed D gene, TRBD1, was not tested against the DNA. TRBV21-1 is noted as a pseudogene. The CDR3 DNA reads TGTGCCATCAAAGGTTACAGGTACCTTAATGAAAAACTGTTTTTT. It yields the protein CAIKGYRYLNEKLFF.